This TCR beta chain was captured in a study of neurological immune-mediated disorders. Time point here: longitudinal time-point 2. As for the cDNA, it was generated by 5'RACE with 10-nucleotide random UMIs. TCRdb independently ran MiXCR on the 5' RACE reads; one entry per CDR3 protein. The profile shows 70,000 to 95,000 distinct CDR3 sequences, about 13% of them singletons. The germline gives CDR1 MNHGY, CDR2 SVAAGI. The CDR3 spans 13 residues, counting both ends. Broader study findings: The absence of any CDR3 amino acid sequence shared by expanded clones across subjects suggests that repertoires were private in all groups.

This clonotype was counted at least ten times. Its antigen remains unidentified. The DNA is omitted, as the CDR3 cannot be located on it reliably, and the CDR3 follows TCRdb's listing. This clonotype was sampled from a female donor with HTLV-1-associated myelopathy (HAM/TSP). Sequenced input: PBMCs. This chain uses TRBV6-9 with TRBJ2-1; TRBD1, the D gene given by the table, was not confirmed from the DNA. The CDR3 reads CASISGWGRGTFF.